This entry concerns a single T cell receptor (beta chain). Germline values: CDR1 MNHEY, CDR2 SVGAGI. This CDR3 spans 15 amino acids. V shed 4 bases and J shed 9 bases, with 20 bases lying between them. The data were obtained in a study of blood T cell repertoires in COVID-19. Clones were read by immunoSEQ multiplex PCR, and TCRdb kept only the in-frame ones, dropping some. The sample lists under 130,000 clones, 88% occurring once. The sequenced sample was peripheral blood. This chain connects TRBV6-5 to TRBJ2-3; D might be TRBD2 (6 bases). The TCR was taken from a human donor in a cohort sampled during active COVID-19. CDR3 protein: CASSFASAEAGTQYF. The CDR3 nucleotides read TGTGCCAGCAGTTTCGCTAGCGCAGAGGCGGGAACGCAGTATTTT.